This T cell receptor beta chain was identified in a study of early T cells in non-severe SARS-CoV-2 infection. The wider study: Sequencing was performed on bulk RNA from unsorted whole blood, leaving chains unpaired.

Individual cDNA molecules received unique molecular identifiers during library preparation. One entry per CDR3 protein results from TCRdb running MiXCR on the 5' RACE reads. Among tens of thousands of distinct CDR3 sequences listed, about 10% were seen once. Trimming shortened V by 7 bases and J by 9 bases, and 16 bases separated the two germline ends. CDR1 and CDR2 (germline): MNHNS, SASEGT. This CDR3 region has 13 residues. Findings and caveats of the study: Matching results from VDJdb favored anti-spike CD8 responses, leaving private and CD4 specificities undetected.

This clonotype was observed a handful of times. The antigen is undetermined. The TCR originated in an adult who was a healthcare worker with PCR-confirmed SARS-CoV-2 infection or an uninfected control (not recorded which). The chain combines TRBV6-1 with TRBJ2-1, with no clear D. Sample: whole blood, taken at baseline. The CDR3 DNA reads TGTGCCAGCAAGACCAGCCACGGCAGTGAGCAGTTCTTC. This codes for CASKTSHGSEQFF.